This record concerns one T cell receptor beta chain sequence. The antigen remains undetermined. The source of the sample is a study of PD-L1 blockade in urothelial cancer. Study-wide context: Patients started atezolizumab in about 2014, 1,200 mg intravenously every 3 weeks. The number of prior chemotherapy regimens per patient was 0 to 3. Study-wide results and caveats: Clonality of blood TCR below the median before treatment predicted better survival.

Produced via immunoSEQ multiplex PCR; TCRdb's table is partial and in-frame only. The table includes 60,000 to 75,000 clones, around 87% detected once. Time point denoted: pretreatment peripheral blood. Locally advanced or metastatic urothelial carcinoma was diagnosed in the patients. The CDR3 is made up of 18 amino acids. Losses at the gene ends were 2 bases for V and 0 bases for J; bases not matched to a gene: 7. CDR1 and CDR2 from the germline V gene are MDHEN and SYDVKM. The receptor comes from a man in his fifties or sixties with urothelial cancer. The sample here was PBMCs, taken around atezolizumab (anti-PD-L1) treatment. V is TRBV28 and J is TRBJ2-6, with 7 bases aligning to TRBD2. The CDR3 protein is CASSLTGTILSGANVLTF. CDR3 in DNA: TGTGCCAGCAGTTTAACCGGGACTATCCTCTCTGGGGCCAACGTCCTGACTTTC.